The 14 T cell receptor beta chains given below trace back to one sample, sequenced in a study of T-cell reconstitution after alpha-beta-depleted transplantation in children. TCRbeta library construction was performed incorporating unique molecular identifiers. TCRdb reprocessed the PCR reads with MiXCR, giving one entry per CDR3 protein. Here the sample spans about 230,000 distinct CDR3 sequences, around 12% being singletons. The specimen was PBMCs from the stem cell graft donor, collected from the stem cell graft. These receptors were collected from a human donor who donated a stem cell graft to a child with acute lymphoblastic leukemia.

Turning to this clonotype: This clone may be a read error of a much larger clone one base away. The chain is built from TRBV6-2 or TRBV6-3 and TRBJ2-2; 8 bases are shared with TRBD2. Losses at the gene ends were 7 bases for V and 10 bases for J; bases not matched to a gene: 11. Looked up from germline, CDR1 is MNHEY and CDR2 is SVGEGT. The CDR3 totals 14 residues. CDR3 loop: CASMEREFAVELFF. The CDR3 bases are TGTGCCAGCATGGAGCGGGAGTTCGCCGTGGAGCTGTTTTTT.

This clonotype has more than one count but fewer than ten. The junction differs from germline at one of its ends, possibly a read error. V and J are TRBV7-9 and TRBJ2-6; tentatively, D is TRBD1 (7 bases). The CDR3 consists of 16 residues. Germline values: CDR1 SEHNR, CDR2 FQNEAQ (reference sequence). The chain's CDR3 is CASSTRQGPGANGLTF. CDR3 in DNA: TGTGCCAGCAGCACTCGACAGGGTCCGGGGGCCAACGGCCTGACTTTC. Based on the CDR3 plus reference TRBV7-9 and TRBJ2-6, the full variable domain is DTGVSQNPRHKITKRGQNVTFRCDPISEHNRLYWYRQTLGQGPEFLTYFQNEAQLEKSRLLSDRFSAERPKGSFSTLEIQRTEQGDSAMYLCASSTRQGPGANGLTFGAGSRLTVL.

This clonotype was found many times. J is TRBJ1-5 and V is TRBV20-1; D is unresolved. V lost 0 bases and J 3 bases, leaving 9 bases between the germline ends. The CDR3 is made up of 14 amino acids. Per germline, CDR1 DFQATT and CDR2 SNEGSKA (reference sequence). CDR3 DNA: TGCAGTGCTAGAGATCCACAGAACAATCAGCCCCAGCATTTT. This gives the protein CSARDPQNNQPQHF.

This clonotype was detected ten times or more. The chain uses TRBV10-3 and TRBJ2-7; D uncertain. V was shortened by 5 bases and J by 2 bases, with 16 bases between the two germline ends. Germline CDR1 reads ENHRY; CDR2 reads SYGVKD. The CDR3 runs 15 residues. The CDR3 loop reads CAISPGVVGTYEQYF. The CDR3 DNA sequence: TGTGCCATCAGTCCCGGAGTCGTAGGGACCTACGAGCAGTACTTC.

This clonotype was counted at least ten times. The chain links TRBV7-9 to TRBJ2-2, with D maybe TRBD1 (6 bases). Germline values: CDR1 SEHNR, CDR2 FQNEAQ (reference sequence). This CDR3 spans 15 amino acids. V lost 2 bases to trimming and J lost 3 bases, with 10 bases between them. CDR3 protein: CASSLPGVDTGELFF. In DNA, the CDR3 is TGTGCCAGCAGCTTACCAGGGGTGGACACCGGGGAGCTGTTTTTT. Combining the CDR3 with reference TRBV7-9 and TRBJ2-2 gives the whole variable domain DTGVSQNPRHKITKRGQNVTFRCDPISEHNRLYWYRQTLGQGPEFLTYFQNEAQLEKSRLLSDRFSAERPKGSFSTLEIQRTEQGDSAMYLCASSLPGVDTGELFFGEGSRLTVL.

This clonotype was counted at least ten times. The chain employs TRBV29-1 and TRBJ1-2; TRBD1 might be the D (5 bases). The CDR3 is 11 residues long. The V and J ends lost 3 bases and 3 bases respectively, with 5 bases between them. Germline CDR1 is SQVTM and CDR2 is ANQGSEA. The CDR3 is CSVEGDYGYTF. The DNA for the CDR3 is TGCAGCGTTGAGGGGGACTATGGCTACACCTTC. Complete variable domain (other parts from reference TRBV29-1 and TRBJ1-2): SAVISQKPSRDICQRGTSLTIQCQVDSQVTMMFWYRQQPGQSLTLIATANQGSEATYESGFVIDKFPISRPNLTFSTLTVSNMSPEDSSIYLCSVEGDYGYTFGSGTRLTVV.

Many counts were recorded for this clonotype. This chain joins TRBV20-1 and TRBJ1-5; a weak D match, TRBD1 (6 bases). The CDR3 is made up of 14 amino acids. Germline lookup yields CDR1 DFQATT and CDR2 SNEGSKA (reference sequence). Trimming took off 4 bases at V and 0 bases at J, with 10 bases between the two ends. The CDR3 reads CSAKGGYSNQPQHF. The CDR3 DNA sequence: TGCAGTGCTAAGGGGGGCTATAGCAATCAGCCCCAGCATTTT.

This clonotype was observed a handful of times. The V and J genes are TRBV20-1 and TRBJ2-1; possibly TRBD2 for D (7 bases). V was shortened by 8 bases and J by 11 bases, with 22 bases between the two germline ends. The CDR3 runs to 13 residues. The V gene's germline CDR1 is DFQATT and CDR2 SNEGSKA (reference sequence). CDR3 region: CSKGGREGHQQFF. As DNA, the CDR3 is TGCAGTAAGGGGGGGCGTGAAGGTCATCAGCAGTTCTTC.

A note on this clonotype: Just one base apart from a much larger clone, this may be a read error. The CDR3 region is CASHPNKGKVVLGQPQHF. The CDR3 region has the DNA TGTGCCAGTCACCCAAACAAGGGGAAGGTTGTTTTAGGTCAGCCCCAGCATTTT. This chain links TRBV28 with TRBJ1-5; possible D gene TRBD1, 5 bases. Germline CDR1 and CDR2: MDHEN and SYDVKM. Between the trimmed V and J ends, which lost 9 bases and 6 bases, there was a span of 30 bases. The CDR3 spans 18 residues.

This clonotype was counted between two and nine times. One end of the junction is discordant with germline, which a read error may explain. The chain couples TRBV20-1 to TRBJ1-2; D is ambiguous. The CDR3 has 16 residues. From germline, CDR1 is DFQATT and CDR2 SNEGSKA (reference sequence). CDR3 region: CCAREGSAGVAYGYTF. The CDR3, as DNA: TGCTGTGCTAGAGAGGGCTCAGCGGGCGTAGCCTATGGCTACACCTTC.

The rearrangement links TRBV12-3 or TRBV12-4 to TRBJ2-5; TRBD1 matches at 7 bases. The CDR3 has 16 amino acids. Trimming removed 5 bases from V and 5 bases from J; junction bases left unmatched: 14. This chain's CDR3 is CASSRVHLTGWETQYF. Here the CDR3 DNA reads TGTGCCAGCAGTCGGGTCCACTTGACAGGGTGGGAGACCCAGTACTTC.

This clonotype appeared a few times. The chain combines TRBV4-2 with TRBJ1-2; D gene uncertain. Germline V gene lookup returns CDR1 LGHNA and CDR2 YNFKEQ. CDR3 length: 13 residues. V lost 0 bases, J lost 8 bases, and 10 bases lay in between. The CDR3 DNA reads TGTGCCAGCAGCCAAGAAAACCGGGAGGGCTACACCTTC. This encodes CASSQENREGYTF.

This clonotype was counted many times. The chain combines TRBV6-2 or TRBV6-3 with TRBJ2-1, with 11 bases aligning to TRBD1. Germline V gives CDR1 MNHEY, CDR2 SVGEGT. This CDR3 comprises 16 residues. J was trimmed by 7 bases and V by 2 bases; bases with no gene match: 7. The CDR3 DNA is TGTGCCAGCAGTTACCCCCGGGACAGGGGGAGAAATGAGCAGTTCTTC. Translation gives CASSYPRDRGRNEQFF.

This clonotype was counted only a few times. The chain carries TRBV5-5 and TRBJ2-1, with 14 bases lining up with TRBD2. Trimming cost V 5 bases and J 4 bases; bases outside gene matches: 5. The CDR3 runs to 16 residues. CDR1 is SGHKS, CDR2 YYEKEE, per germline (reference sequence). CDR3 in amino acids: CASSWTSGGRYNEQFF. In DNA form, the CDR3 reads TGTGCCAGCAGTTGGACTAGCGGGGGGAGATACAATGAGCAGTTCTTC.